This T cell receptor beta chain emerged from a study of shared clonotypes between healthy human individuals. Study at large: Contributing individuals were two females and a few males aged 18 to 49. CD4 naive cells filled three plates per donor, CD4 memory three, CD8 naive two and CD8 memory one. General study points: Exclusively blood specimens were collected; tissue repertoires likely differ. A generally larger estimated richness was seen in naive subsets than in memory subsets.

The CDR3 has 14 residues. Unmatched junction bases numbered 6, after V lost 6 bases and J lost 1 base. Germline V gene data show CDR1 as SQVTM and CDR2 as ANQGSEA. Method: immunoSEQ multiplex PCR; TCRdb's copy keeps in-frame clones and lacks some. In the table there are about 1 million clones, more than 60% of which are singletons. Remarks on this clone: Antigen: not known.

The specimen sequenced was memory CD4+ T cells sorted from blood. Documented subset: CD45RA-negative fraction. The chain is built from TRBV29-1 and TRBJ2-5; TRBD1 matches 9 bases. The TCR comes from a man younger than 30 in good health. The CDR3 bases are TGCAGCGTGCTTCGACAGGGGGTCCAAGAGACCCAGTACTTC. Translated: CSVLRQGVQETQYF. The whole variable domain, filled in from reference TRBV29-1 and TRBJ2-5, reads SAVISQKPSRDICQRGTSLTIQCQVDSQVTMMFWYRQQPGQSLTLIATANQGSEATYESGFVIDKFPISRPNLTFSTLTVSNMSPEDSSIYLCSVLRQGVQETQYFGPGTRLLVL.